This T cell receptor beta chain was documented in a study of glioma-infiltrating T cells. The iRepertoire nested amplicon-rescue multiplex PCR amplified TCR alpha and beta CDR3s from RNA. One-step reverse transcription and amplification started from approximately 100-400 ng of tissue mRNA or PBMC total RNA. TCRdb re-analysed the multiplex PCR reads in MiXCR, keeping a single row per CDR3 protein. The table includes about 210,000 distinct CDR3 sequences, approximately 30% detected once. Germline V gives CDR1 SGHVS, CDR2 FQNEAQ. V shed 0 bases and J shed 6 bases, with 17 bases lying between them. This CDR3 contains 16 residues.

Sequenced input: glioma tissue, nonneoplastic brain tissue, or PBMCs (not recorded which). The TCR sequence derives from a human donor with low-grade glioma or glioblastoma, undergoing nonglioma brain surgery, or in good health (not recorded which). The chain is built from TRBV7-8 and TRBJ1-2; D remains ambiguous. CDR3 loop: CASSLARLSRADGYTF. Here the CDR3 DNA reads TGTGCCAGCAGCTTAGCGAGACTTTCTAGGGCGGATGGCTACACCTTC.